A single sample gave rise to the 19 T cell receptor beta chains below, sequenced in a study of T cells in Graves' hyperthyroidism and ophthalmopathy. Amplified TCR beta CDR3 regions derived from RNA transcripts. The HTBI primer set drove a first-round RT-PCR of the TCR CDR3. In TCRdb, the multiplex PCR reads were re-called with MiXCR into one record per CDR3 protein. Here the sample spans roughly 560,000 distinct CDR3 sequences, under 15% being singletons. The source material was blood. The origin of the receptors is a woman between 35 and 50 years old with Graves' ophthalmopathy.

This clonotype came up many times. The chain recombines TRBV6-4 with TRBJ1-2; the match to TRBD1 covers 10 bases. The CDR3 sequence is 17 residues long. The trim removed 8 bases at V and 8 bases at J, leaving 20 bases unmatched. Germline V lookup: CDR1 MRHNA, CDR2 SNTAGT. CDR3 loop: CASGEGRDRGAVWGYTF. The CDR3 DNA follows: TGTGCCAGCGGAGAGGGTCGGGACAGGGGTGCGGTTTGGGGCTACACCTTC.

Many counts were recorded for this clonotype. For the CDR3, the DNA is TGTGCCAGCAGTTGGGGGGCCCCCGATGCGGACAGGGATAGAAAGACCCAGTACTTC. This sequence encodes CASSWGAPDADRDRKTQYF. The chain has TRBV28 and TRBJ2-5; TRBD1 aligns across 8 bases. V dropped 4 bases and J dropped 6; count of bases not matched to a gene: 22. The CDR3 has 19 residues. Germline V CDR1 and CDR2: MDHEN, SYDVKM.

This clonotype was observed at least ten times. The CDR3 region is CSVTEGGQETQYF. CDR3 coding DNA: TGCAGCGTTACCGAGGGGGGTCAAGAGACCCAGTACTTC. The rearrangement links TRBV29-1 to TRBJ2-5; D possibly matches TRBD1 or TRBD2 (6 bases each). Trimming removed 5 bases at V and 2 bases at J, with 12 bases between. The V gene's germline CDR1 is SQVTM and CDR2 ANQGSEA. This CDR3 has 13 amino acids.

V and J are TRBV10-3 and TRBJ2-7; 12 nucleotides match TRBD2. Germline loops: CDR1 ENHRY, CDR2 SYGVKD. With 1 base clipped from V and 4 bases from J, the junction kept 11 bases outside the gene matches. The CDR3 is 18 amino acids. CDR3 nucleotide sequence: TGTGCCATCAGTGAGTGGATGGCGACTAGCGGGAGAGGGTACGAGCAGTACTTC. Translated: CAISEWMATSGRGYEQYF.

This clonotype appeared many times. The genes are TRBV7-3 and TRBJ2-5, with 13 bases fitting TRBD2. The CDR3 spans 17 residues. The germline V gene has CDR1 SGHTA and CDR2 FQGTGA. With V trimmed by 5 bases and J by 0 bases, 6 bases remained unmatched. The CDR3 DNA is TGTGCCAGCAGCCCGCGGACTAGCGGGAGCAACCAAGAGACCCAGTACTTC. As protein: CASSPRTSGSNQETQYF.

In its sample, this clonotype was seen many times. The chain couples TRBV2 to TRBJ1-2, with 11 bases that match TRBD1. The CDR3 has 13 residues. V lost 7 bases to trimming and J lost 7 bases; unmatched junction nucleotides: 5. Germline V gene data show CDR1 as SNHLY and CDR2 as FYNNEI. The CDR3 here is CASIGTGGGGYTF. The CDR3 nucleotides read TGTGCCAGCATTGGGACAGGGGGGGGTGGCTACACCTTC.

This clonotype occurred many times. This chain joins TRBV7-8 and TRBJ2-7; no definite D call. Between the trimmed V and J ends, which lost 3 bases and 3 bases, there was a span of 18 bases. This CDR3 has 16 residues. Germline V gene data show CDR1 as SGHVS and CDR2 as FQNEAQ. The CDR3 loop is CASSFPGRSEIYEQYF. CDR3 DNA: TGTGCCAGCAGCTTTCCTGGACGGTCGGAGATCTACGAGCAGTACTTC.

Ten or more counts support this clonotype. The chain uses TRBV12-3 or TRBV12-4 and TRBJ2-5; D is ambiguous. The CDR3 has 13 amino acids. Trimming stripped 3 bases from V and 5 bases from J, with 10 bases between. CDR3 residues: CASSFRMGETQYF. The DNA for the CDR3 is TGTGCCAGCAGTTTCCGGATGGGGGAGACCCAGTACTTC.

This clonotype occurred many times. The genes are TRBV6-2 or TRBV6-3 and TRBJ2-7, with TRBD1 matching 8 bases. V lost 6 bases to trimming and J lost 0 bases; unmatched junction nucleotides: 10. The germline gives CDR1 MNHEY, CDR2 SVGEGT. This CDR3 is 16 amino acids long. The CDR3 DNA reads TGTGCCAGCAGGGATACCGGGACAGGAAGCTCCTACGAGCAGTACTTC. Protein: CASRDTGTGSSYEQYF.

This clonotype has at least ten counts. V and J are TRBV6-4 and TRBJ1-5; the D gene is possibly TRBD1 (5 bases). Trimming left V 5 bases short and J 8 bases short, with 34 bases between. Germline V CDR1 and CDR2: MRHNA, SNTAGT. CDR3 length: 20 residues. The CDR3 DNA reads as TGTGCCAGCAGTCCCCAGGGTGGAAGGTTTCAAACCCTTGGGATTAAGCCCCAGCATTTT. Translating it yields CASSPQGGRFQTLGIKPQHF.

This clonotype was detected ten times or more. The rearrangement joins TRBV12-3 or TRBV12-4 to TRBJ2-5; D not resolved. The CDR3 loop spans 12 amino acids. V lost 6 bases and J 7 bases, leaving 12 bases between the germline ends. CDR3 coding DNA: TGTGCCAGCAGCCCGTCCCCTTGGACCCAGTACTTC. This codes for CASSPSPWTQYF.

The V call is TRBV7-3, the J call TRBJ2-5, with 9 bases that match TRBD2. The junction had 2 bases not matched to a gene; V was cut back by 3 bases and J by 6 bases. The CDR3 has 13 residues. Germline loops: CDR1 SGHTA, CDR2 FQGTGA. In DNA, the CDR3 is TGTGCCAGCAGCTTTAGCGGGAGAAAGACCCAGTACTTC. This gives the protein CASSFSGRKTQYF.

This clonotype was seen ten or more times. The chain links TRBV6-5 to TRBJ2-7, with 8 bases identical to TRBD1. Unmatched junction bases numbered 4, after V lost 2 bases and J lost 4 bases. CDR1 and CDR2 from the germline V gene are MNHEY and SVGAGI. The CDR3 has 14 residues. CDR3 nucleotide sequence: TGTGCCAGCAGTTACCAGGGGGCTAAATACGAGCAGTACTTC. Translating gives CASSYQGAKYEQYF.

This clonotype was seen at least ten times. The CDR3 DNA sequence: TGTGCCAGCAGTTTATGGGGGCCCAATCAGCCCCAGCATTTT. Its translation: CASSLWGPNQPQHF. This chain joins TRBV12-3 or TRBV12-4 and TRBJ1-5; perhaps TRBD1 as D (6 bases). The CDR3 totals 14 residues. V was shortened by 2 bases and J by 3 bases, with 8 bases between the two germline ends.

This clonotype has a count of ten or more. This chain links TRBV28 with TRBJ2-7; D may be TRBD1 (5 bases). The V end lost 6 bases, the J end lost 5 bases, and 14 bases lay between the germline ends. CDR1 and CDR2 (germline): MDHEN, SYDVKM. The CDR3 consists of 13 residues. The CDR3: CASRTSDIHEQYF. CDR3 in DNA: TGTGCCAGCAGAACGTCGGACATCCACGAGCAGTACTTC.

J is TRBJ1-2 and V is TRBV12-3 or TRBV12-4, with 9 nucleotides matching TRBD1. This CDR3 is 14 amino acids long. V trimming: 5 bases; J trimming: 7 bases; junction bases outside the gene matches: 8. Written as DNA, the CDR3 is TGTGCCAGCAGTAGGGACAGGGAGCTCTCTGGCTACACCTTC. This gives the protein CASSRDRELSGYTF.

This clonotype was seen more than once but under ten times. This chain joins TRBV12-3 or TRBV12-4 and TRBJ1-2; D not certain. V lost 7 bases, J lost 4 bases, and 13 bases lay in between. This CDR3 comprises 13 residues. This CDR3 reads CASTLQSSYGYTF. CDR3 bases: TGTGCCAGCACCTTACAGTCCTCCTATGGCTACACCTTC.

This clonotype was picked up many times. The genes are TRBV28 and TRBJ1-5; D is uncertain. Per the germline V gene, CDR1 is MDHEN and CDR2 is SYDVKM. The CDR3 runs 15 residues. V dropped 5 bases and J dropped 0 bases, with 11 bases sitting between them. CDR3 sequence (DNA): TGTGCCAGCAGTCCCCTACAAGCTAGCAATCAGCCCCAGCATTTT. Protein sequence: CASSPLQASNQPQHF.

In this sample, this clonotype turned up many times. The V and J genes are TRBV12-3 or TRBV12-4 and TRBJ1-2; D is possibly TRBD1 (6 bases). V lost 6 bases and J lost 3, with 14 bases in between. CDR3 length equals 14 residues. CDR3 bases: TGTGCCAGCAGCAGGGGCAGAGGGGACTATGGCTACACCTTC. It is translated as CASSRGRGDYGYTF.